The next 32 T cell receptor beta chains were all read from a single sample in a study of technical replicates of blood from four donors. The repertoire was sequenced with immunoSEQ multiplex PCR; TCRdb's copy has only in-frame clones and lacks some. The table records approximately 75,000 clones, over 85% of them present only once. The sample consisted of T cells isolated from PBMCs. Every receptor here comes from a human donor in good health.

V usage is TRBV5-1 and J usage is TRBJ1-1; 8 bases fit TRBD1. CDR3 length equals 14 residues. Trimming removed 2 bases from V and 1 base from J; junction bases left unmatched: 1. The V gene's germline CDR1 is SGHRS and CDR2 YFSETQ. CDR3 nucleotides: TGCGCCAGCAGCTTCGGGACAGGGAACACTGAAGCTTTCTTT. Its translation: CASSFGTGNTEAFF.

The chain uses TRBV7-9 and TRBJ2-3; D remains ambiguous. The V end lost 2 bases, the J end lost 5 bases, and 11 bases lay between the germline ends. Germline V CDR1 and CDR2: SEHNR, FQNEAQ (reference sequence). CDR3 length: 14 residues. CDR3 residues: CASSLSHYQDTQYF. Written as DNA, the CDR3 is TGTGCCAGCAGCTTATCCCACTACCAAGATACGCAGTATTTT.

The gene calls are TRBV27 and TRBJ2-4; no clear D gene. The CDR3 extends over 14 amino acids. V lost 1 base, J lost 4 bases, and 8 bases lay in between. Germline V CDR1 and CDR2: MNHEY, SMNVEV (reference sequence). The CDR3 here is CASSLLGSKNIQYF. Here the CDR3 DNA reads TGTGCCAGCAGTTTATTGGGCAGTAAAAACATTCAGTACTTC.

The CDR3 sequence: CASSPGQGADTQYF. The CDR3 nucleotides are TGTGCCAGCAGCCCCGGACAGGGTGCAGATACGCAGTATTTT. The genes are TRBV7-9 and TRBJ2-3; 8 bases fit TRBD1. J gave up 4 bases and V 5 bases, and 5 bases lay outside the gene matches. The CDR3 covers 14 residues. Germline V gene sequence: CDR1 SEHNR, CDR2 FQNEAQ (reference sequence).

V gene TRBV9 combines with J gene TRBJ2-1; 7 positions agree with TRBD2. V was clipped by 5 bases and J by 7 bases; unmatched bases: 9. CDR3 length: 14 amino acids. CDR1 SGDLS and CDR2 YYNGEE come from the germline V gene. The CDR3, as DNA: TGTGCCAGCAGTATGGCGGGAGTTTATAATGAGCAGTTCTTC. Translated, it gives CASSMAGVYNEQFF.

The rearrangement uses TRBV29-1 and TRBJ2-1; the D gene is possibly TRBD1 (5 bases). The CDR3 is made up of 15 amino acids. Between the trimmed V and J ends, which lost 3 bases and 0 bases, there was a span of 12 bases. The germline V gene has CDR1 SQVTM and CDR2 ANQGSEA. The CDR3 DNA reads as TGCAGCGTTGAGACGGACAAGAGCTCCTACAATGAGCAGTTCTTC. Translated, it gives CSVETDKSSYNEQFF.

The genes are TRBV2 and TRBJ2-6; perhaps TRBD2 as D (6 bases). The CDR3 has 18 amino acids. The V gene lost 3 bases and the J gene lost 2 bases, with 17 bases spanning the gap. Germline V lookup: CDR1 SNHLY, CDR2 FYNNEI. The CDR3 DNA follows: TGTGCCAGCAGTGATGAATCGGTACTAGCTACTGGGGCCAACGTCCTGACTTTC. This sequence encodes CASSDESVLATGANVLTF.

V and J are TRBV11-2 and TRBJ2-7; unclear D gene. CDR3 length: 16 residues. Germline CDR1 and CDR2: SGHAT and FQNNGV. Trimming took 1 base from V and 4 from J, leaving 17 bases between them. The CDR3: CASSLAFAPRRYEQYF. CDR3 DNA: TGTGCCAGCAGCTTAGCTTTCGCCCCACGGCGGTACGAGCAGTACTTC.

The rearrangement links TRBV27 to TRBJ2-7; D is undetermined. Trimming pared 6 bases from V and 6 bases from J, leaving 9 bases between. The CDR3 has 11 amino acids. The germline V gene encodes CDR1 MNHEY and CDR2 SMNVEV (reference sequence). The DNA of the CDR3 is TGTGCCAGCAGGCTCTATGGCGAGCAGTACTTC. It is translated as CASRLYGEQYF.

The chain uses TRBV6-1 and TRBJ2-1; 7 bases agree with TRBD1. Germline trimming cut 1 base from V and 7 bases from J; bases unmatched to any gene: 7. CDR1 and CDR2 from the germline V gene are MNHNS and SASEGT. The length of the CDR3 is 15 residues. CDR3 in DNA: TGTGCCAGCAGTGAAGAGGAGACAGGGTCGAATGAGCAGTTCTTC. Translating gives CASSEEETGSNEQFF.

The chain is built from TRBV27 and TRBJ1-1; 7 bases align to TRBD1. Germline CDR1 MNHEY, CDR2 SMNVEV (reference sequence). Unmatched junction bases numbered 5, after V lost 7 bases and J lost 0 bases. This CDR3 is 14 amino acids long. CDR3 nucleotides: TGTGCCAGCACCCTAGGGGGCATGAACACTGAAGCTTTCTTT. Translation: CASTLGGMNTEAFF.

The chain is built from TRBV11-3 and TRBJ2-1; D uncertain. V shed 3 bases and J shed 7 bases, with 4 bases lying between them. In germline, CDR1 is SGHNT, CDR2 YENEEA. The CDR3 is made up of 11 amino acids. The CDR3 spells CASSFNNEQFF. The CDR3 nucleotides are TGTGCCAGCAGCTTTAATAATGAGCAGTTCTTC.

This sequence joins TRBV6-6 and TRBJ2-1, with TRBD2 matching over 7 bases. The CDR3 covers 16 residues. Trimming at V came to 1 base and at J to 2 bases, leaving 5 bases not matched to a gene. Germline loops: CDR1 MNHNY, CDR2 SVGAGI (reference sequence). The CDR3 nucleotides read TGTGCCAGCAGTTACTTAGCGGGCAGAGCCTACAATGAGCAGTTCTTC. It specifies CASSYLAGRAYNEQFF.

This rearrangement joins TRBV6-5 to TRBJ2-7; D is possibly TRBD1 (6 bases). Germline V lookup: CDR1 MNHEY, CDR2 SVGAGI. The CDR3 runs to 13 residues. Trimming took off 6 bases at V and 7 bases at J, with 16 bases between the two ends. CDR3 DNA sequence: TGTGCCAGCAGCCCAGGGGAAGGGGGAGAGCAGTACTTC. Protein product: CASSPGEGGEQYF.

V is TRBV7-9 and J is TRBJ2-3, with D possibly being TRBD1 (6 bases). This CDR3 has 16 amino acids. Per germline, CDR1 SEHNR and CDR2 FQNEAQ (reference sequence). Trimming removed 3 bases from V and 0 bases from J, with 13 bases in between. The CDR3 DNA is TGTGCCAGCAGCTTCCACAGGGAAACTAGCACAGATACGCAGTATTTT. It yields the protein CASSFHRETSTDTQYF. The variable domain in full, completed from reference TRBV7-9 and TRBJ2-3, reads DTGVSQNPRHKITKRGQNVTFRCDPISEHNRLYWYRQTLGQGPEFLTYFQNEAQLEKSRLLSDRFSAERPKGSFSTLEIQRTEQGDSAMYLCASSFHRETSTDTQYFGPGTRLTVL.

This clone has more than one count but fewer than ten. In DNA form, the CDR3 reads TGTGCCAGCACCTATGCGGGGGGCAATGAGCAGTTCTTC. Translation: CASTYAGGNEQFF. This chain uses TRBV6-5 with TRBJ2-1; the match to TRBD2 covers 8 bases. The CDR3 runs 13 residues. With V trimmed by 7 bases and J by 6 bases, 5 bases remained unmatched. The germline CDR1 and CDR2 sequences are MNHEY and SVGAGI.

The CDR3 spells CASSSGSDYGYTF. Written as DNA, the CDR3 is TGTGCCAGCAGCTCAGGTTCAGACTATGGCTACACCTTC. The V gene is TRBV5-4, the J gene TRBJ1-2; D unresolved. The V and J ends lost 3 bases and 3 bases respectively, with 9 bases between them. This CDR3 is built from 13 residues. Germline values: CDR1 SGHNT, CDR2 YYREEE (reference sequence).

The chain employs TRBV28 and TRBJ2-1, with TRBD1 matching over 7 bases. The CDR3 is 15 residues long. After removal of 5 bases from V and 2 bases from J, the junction contained 6 bases not matched to a gene. Germline assignment: CDR1 MDHEN and CDR2 SYDVKM. CDR3 region: CASSLRQGTYNEQFF. The CDR3 coding sequence is TGTGCCAGCAGTCTAAGACAGGGAACCTACAATGAGCAGTTCTTC. The full variable domain, rest sourced from reference TRBV28 and TRBJ2-1, is DVKVTQSSRYLVKRTGEKVFLECVQDMDHENMFWYRQDPGLGLRLIYFSYDVKMKEKGDIPEGYSVSREKKERFSLILESASTNQTSMYLCASSLRQGTYNEQFFGPGTRLTVL.

This chain joins TRBV6-5 and TRBJ2-7; D call uncertain. This CDR3 has 12 residues. The germline V gene encodes CDR1 MNHEY and CDR2 SVGAGI. Trimming removed 4 bases from V and 4 bases from J, with 8 bases in between. The CDR3 is CASSSSPYEQYF. The CDR3 DNA is TGTGCCAGCAGTTCGAGTCCGTACGAGCAGTACTTC.

This chain uses TRBV19 with TRBJ2-3; the D gene is possibly TRBD1 (5 bases). The V end lost 8 bases, the J end lost 0 bases, and 9 bases lay between the germline ends. In germline, CDR1 is LNHDA, CDR2 SQIVND (reference sequence). The CDR3 has 13 residues. The CDR3 spells CASSTVSTDTQYF. DNA of the CDR3: TGTGCCAGTTCGACAGTAAGCACAGATACGCAGTATTTT.

V is TRBV2 and J is TRBJ2-1; unclear D gene. Germline V gives CDR1 SNHLY, CDR2 FYNNEI. The CDR3 sequence is 11 residues long. V was cut by 8 bases and J by 3 bases, with 5 bases left in between. CDR3 sequence: CASANYNEQFF. The CDR3 DNA is TGTGCCAGCGCGAACTACAATGAGCAGTTCTTC.

The chain recombines TRBV10-3 with TRBJ1-4; D is ambiguous. Germline loops: CDR1 ENHRY, CDR2 SYGVKD. This CDR3 is built from 14 residues. Deletions cut 11 bases from V and 3 bases from J, with 16 bases between. The CDR3 DNA follows: TGTGCCGCCCGGCAGTCGGGAGCTAATGAAAAACTGTTTTTT. Amino acids: CAARQSGANEKLFF.

The rearrangement joins TRBV9 to TRBJ2-5; possible D gene TRBD2, 5 bases. The CDR3 covers 15 residues. V gave up 0 bases and J gave up 2 bases, with 11 bases separating them. Germline V CDR1 and CDR2: SGDLS, YYNGEE. In DNA form, the CDR3 reads TGTGCCAGCAGCGTAGAGGGCTGGAGGCAAGAGACCCAGTACTTC. Protein product: CASSVEGWRQETQYF.

The V call is TRBV10-3, the J call TRBJ1-3, with D tentatively TRBD1 (6 bases). This CDR3 has 14 residues. V was pared by 6 bases and J by 0 bases, with 9 bases between. In germline, CDR1 is ENHRY, CDR2 SYGVKD. This CDR3 reads CAIRTDSSGNTIYF. CDR3 bases: TGTGCCATCAGAACGGACAGCTCTGGAAACACCATATATTTT.

The chain combines TRBV5-4 with TRBJ1-1; D is perhaps TRBD1 (6 bases). The V and J ends lost 0 bases and 0 bases respectively, with 15 bases between them. Germline CDR1 reads SGHNT; CDR2 reads YYREEE (reference sequence). The CDR3 has 17 amino acids. Here the CDR3 DNA reads TGTGCCAGCAGCTTGGCCCCCCTGGGGGGGCTGAACACTGAAGCTTTCTTT. Its protein is CASSLAPLGGLNTEAFF.

The chain combines TRBV2 with TRBJ2-7; possible D gene TRBD2, 5 bases. This CDR3 is 15 amino acids long. CDR1 and CDR2 (germline): SNHLY, FYNNEI. V dropped 8 bases and J dropped 2 bases, with 19 bases sitting between them. The CDR3 bases are TGTGCCAGCTCGCCACCGGCGGGTGTTGCCTACGAGCAGTACTTC. Amino acid sequence: CASSPPAGVAYEQYF.

CDR3 sequence (DNA): TGTGCCAGCAATAAGGGACTCAACACCGGGGAGCTGTTTTTT. Its protein product is CASNKGLNTGELFF. The chain carries TRBV7-3 and TRBJ2-2, with a tentative D call TRBD2 (6 bases). Germline V gives CDR1 SGHTA, CDR2 FQGTGA. With 7 bases removed from V and 2 bases from J, the gap between germline ends came to 11 bases. The CDR3 sequence is 14 residues long.

The CDR3 DNA reads as TGTGCCATCAGTGGGGCGGGGAGCGGCAATGAGCAGTTCTTC. Its protein product is CAISGAGSGNEQFF. The J gene is TRBJ2-1, the V gene TRBV10-3; perhaps TRBD2 as D (6 bases). There are 14 residues in the CDR3. Germline CDR1 and CDR2: ENHRY and SYGVKD. The V gene lost 4 bases and the J gene lost 6 bases, with 13 bases spanning the gap.

The V call is TRBV5-5, the J call TRBJ2-7; D perhaps matches TRBD2 (6 bases). Germline V gene data show CDR1 as SGHKS and CDR2 as YYEKEE (reference sequence). V was clipped by 4 bases and J by 5 bases, with 10 bases between them. CDR3 length: 12 amino acids. The DNA for the CDR3 is TGTGCCAGCAGCAGACTAGTTCACGAGCAGTACTTC. It translates to CASSRLVHEQYF.

CDR3 in amino acids: CASSAGGLTEAFF. The CDR3, as DNA: TGTGCCAGCAGTGCCGGGGGTCTCACTGAAGCTTTCTTT. The chain combines TRBV2 with TRBJ1-1; maybe TRBD1 (5 bases). The CDR3 is made up of 13 amino acids. The germline gives CDR1 SNHLY, CDR2 FYNNEI. V shed 4 bases and J shed 4 bases, with 10 bases lying between them.

This chain connects TRBV4-1 to TRBJ2-7; 10 bases line up with TRBD1. V shed 4 bases, J shed 4 bases, and the junction held 4 bases outside the gene matches. Germline CDR1 MGHRA, CDR2 YSYEKL. CDR3 length equals 14 residues. CDR3 sequence: CASSLGDRGYEQYF. CDR3 coding DNA: TGCGCCAGCAGCCTCGGGGACAGGGGATACGAGCAGTACTTC.

This chain uses TRBV30 with TRBJ2-3; 12 nucleotides line up with TRBD2. This CDR3 spans 15 amino acids. The V segment lost 0 bases and the J segment 5 bases; nucleotides outside the gene matches: 3. Germline V lookup: CDR1 GTSNPN, CDR2 SVGIG (reference sequence). The CDR3 sequence is CAWSVELAGGDTQYF. The CDR3 DNA follows: TGTGCCTGGAGTGTTGAACTAGCGGGAGGAGATACGCAGTATTTT.